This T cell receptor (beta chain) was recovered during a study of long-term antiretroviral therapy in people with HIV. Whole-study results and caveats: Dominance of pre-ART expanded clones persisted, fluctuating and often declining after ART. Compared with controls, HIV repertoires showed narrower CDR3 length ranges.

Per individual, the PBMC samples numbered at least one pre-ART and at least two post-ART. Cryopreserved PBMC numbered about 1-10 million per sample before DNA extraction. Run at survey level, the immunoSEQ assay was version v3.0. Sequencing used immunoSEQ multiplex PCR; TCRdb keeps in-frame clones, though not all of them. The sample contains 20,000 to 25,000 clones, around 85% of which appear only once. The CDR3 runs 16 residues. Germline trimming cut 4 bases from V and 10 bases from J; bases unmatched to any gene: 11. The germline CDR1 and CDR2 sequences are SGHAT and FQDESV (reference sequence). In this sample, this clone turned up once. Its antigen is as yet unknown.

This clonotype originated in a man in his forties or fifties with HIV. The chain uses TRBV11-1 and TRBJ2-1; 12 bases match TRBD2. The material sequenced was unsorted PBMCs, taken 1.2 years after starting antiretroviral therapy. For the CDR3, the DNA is TGTGCCAGCAGCTCGCGGGGACTAGCGGGCCCGGGGGAGCAGTTCTTC. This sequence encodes CASSSRGLAGPGEQFF.